One sample yielded the 15 T cell receptor beta chains listed below, sequenced in a study of T-cell memory formation after mild COVID-19 (TCRdb year 2021). The method behind the library was 5' RACE. Instrument used: Illumina NovaSeq 6000. Using fastp at Q25 and MiXCR, TCRdb reprocessed the public reads and kept productive beta chains. Here each entry gathers all rows of one CDR3 protein and keeps the most common genes and DNA. The sample includes 150,000 to 200,000 distinct CDR3 sequences, with about a fifth observed a single time. Around 3.9% of the sample rests with the top ten. Sequenced: PBMCs or a T cell subset sorted from them (not recorded which). The receptors stem from a man between 18 and 29 years old who had mild COVID-19 (a few samples of this study predate the infection). The sample titles of this study are shuffled in the database, so cell type and time point are left out; the donor was told from shared clones.

This clonotype showed up just once. The rearrangement uses TRBV6-2 or TRBV6-3 and TRBJ1-6; 9 nucleotides match TRBD1. J gave up 6 bases and V 8 bases, and 5 bases lay outside the gene matches. Germline assignment: CDR1 MNHEY and CDR2 SVGEGT. This CDR3 spans 14 amino acids. The chain's CDR3 is CASVQGAPNSPLHF. The CDR3 region has the DNA TGTGCCAGCGTACAGGGGGCGCCTAATTCACCCCTCCACTTT.

Concerning this clonotype itself: Its ends do not fully match the called genes, so a read error is possible. The chain combines TRBV20-1 with TRBJ2-5, with D perhaps matching TRBD2 (5 bases). Germline V lookup: CDR1 DFQATT, CDR2 SNEGSKA (reference sequence). CDR3 length: 15 residues. The CDR3 reads CSARDPRGRQETQYF. The CDR3 DNA reads TGCAGTGCTAGAGATCCCCGGGGAAGACAAGAAACCCAGTACTTC.

This clonotype turned up a few times. V and J are TRBV29-1 and TRBJ2-1; D is undetermined. The CDR3 spans 12 residues. V lost 4 bases to trimming and J lost 8 bases, with 12 bases between them. Germline CDR1 reads SQVTM; CDR2 reads ANQGSEA. CDR3 protein: CSVARGNDEQFF. CDR3 DNA sequence: TGCAGCGTTGCCCGTGGGAACGATGAGCAGTTCTTC.

The chain is built from TRBV12-3 or TRBV12-4 and TRBJ1-1, with 10 bases lining up with TRBD1. The CDR3 runs 15 residues. Unmatched junction bases numbered 5, after V lost 3 bases and J lost 4 bases. CDR3 sequence: CASSFGQGVGTEAFF. The CDR3 DNA reads TGTGCCAGCAGTTTTGGACAGGGGGTGGGCACTGAAGCTTTCTTT.

This chain connects TRBV5-1 to TRBJ1-5; D is possibly TRBD1 (6 bases). Germline CDR1 is SGHRS and CDR2 is YFSETQ. Deletions cut 4 bases from V and 6 bases from J, with 20 bases between. The CDR3 is 16 amino acids. The CDR3 nucleotides read TGCGCCAGCAGCCTTTCAGCACAGGGAGAGGGTCAGCCCCAGCATTTT. It is translated as CASSLSAQGEGQPQHF.

The chain carries TRBV24-1 and TRBJ1-2; 8 nucleotides align to TRBD1. The CDR3 has 15 amino acids. The ends lost 4 bases at V and 4 bases at J; junction bases unmatched: 7. The germline V gene has CDR1 KGHDR and CDR2 SFDVKD. CDR3 residues: CATSDPGQGVYGYTF. The CDR3 DNA sequence: TGTGCCACCAGTGACCCTGGACAGGGCGTCTATGGCTACACCTTC.

The V call is TRBV5-1, the J call TRBJ2-3; tentatively, D is TRBD2 (5 bases). The CDR3 totals 15 residues. From germline, CDR1 is SGHRS and CDR2 YFSETQ. The V and J ends lost 8 bases and 2 bases respectively, with 18 bases between them. CDR3 in DNA: TGCGCCAGTACCCGCCGGGCTAGCTTCACAGATACGCAGTATTTT. Its translation: CASTRRASFTDTQYF. Variable domain in full (rest from reference TRBV5-1 and TRBJ2-3): KAGVTQTPRYLIKTRGQQVTLSCSPISGHRSVSWYQQTPGQGLQFLFEYFSETQRNKGNFPGRFSGRQFSNSRSEMNVSTLELGDSALYLCASTRRASFTDTQYFGPGTRLTVL.

The chain employs TRBV11-1 and TRBJ1-1, with D hard to call. The CDR3 runs 12 residues. Germline values: CDR1 SGHAT, CDR2 FQDESV (reference sequence). Trimming stripped 8 bases from V and 5 bases from J, with 12 bases between. The CDR3 here is CASGRSGTEAFF. CDR3 sequence (DNA): TGTGCCAGCGGTAGGAGTGGGACTGAAGCTTTCTTT. Based on the CDR3 plus reference TRBV11-1 and TRBJ1-1, the full variable domain is EAEVAQSPRYKITEKSQAVAFWCDPISGHATLYWYRQILGQGPELLVQFQDESVVDDSQLPKDRFSAERLKGVDSTLKIQPAELGDSAMYLCASGRSGTEAFFGQGTRLTVV.

Ten or more counts support this clonotype. The chain links TRBV7-2 to TRBJ2-3; 13 bases match TRBD2. Germline V CDR1 and CDR2: SGHTA, FQGNSA. This CDR3 has 15 residues. J gave up 8 bases and V 5 bases, and 7 bases lay outside the gene matches. CDR3 bases: TGTGCCAGCAGCCCTCCGGGACTAGCGGGGCTTACGCAGTATTTT. Residues: CASSPPGLAGLTQYF.

The chain employs TRBV9 and TRBJ1-4; D ambiguous. This CDR3 is 14 amino acids long. Per the germline V gene, CDR1 is SGDLS and CDR2 is YYNGEE. V lost 1 base to trimming and J lost 7 bases, with 11 bases between them. The CDR3 coding sequence is TGTGCCAGCAGCGTATCTGGGATTGGTGAAAAACTGTTTTTT. It yields the protein CASSVSGIGEKLFF.

V is TRBV5-5 and J is TRBJ2-1; D gene uncertain. The CDR3 is made up of 14 amino acids. Per germline, CDR1 SGHKS and CDR2 YYEKEE (reference sequence). Deletions cut 0 bases from V and 6 bases from J, with 10 bases between. CDR3 protein: CASSLDPLPNEQFF. CDR3 in DNA: TGTGCCAGCAGCTTGGACCCCCTCCCCAATGAGCAGTTCTTC.

This chain's CDR3 is CASSLWGGGTDTQYF. The CDR3 DNA follows: TGTGCCAGCAGCCTCTGGGGGGGTGGCACAGATACGCAGTATTTT. This rearrangement joins TRBV7-2 to TRBJ2-3, with 7 positions matching TRBD2. CDR1 and CDR2 (germline): SGHTA, FQGNSA. The length of the CDR3 is 15 residues. V trimming: 5 bases; J trimming: 1 base; junction bases outside the gene matches: 6.

The V call is TRBV15, the J call TRBJ2-7; unclear D gene. The CDR3 is made up of 8 amino acids. V lost 7 bases, J lost 6 bases, and 1 base lay in between. Germline V CDR1 and CDR2: LNHNV, YYDKDF (reference sequence). The CDR3 protein is CATTEQYV. The CDR3 DNA is TGTGCCACCACCGAGCAGTACGTC.

This clonotype came up once. This chain uses TRBV4-2 with TRBJ1-2, with 9 nucleotides matching TRBD1. CDR3 size: 16 residues. The germline CDR1 and CDR2 sequences are LGHNA and YNFKEQ. V shed 6 bases, J shed 6 bases, and the junction held 14 bases outside the gene matches. CDR3 region: CASSGTGLSETNGYTF. The CDR3 DNA reads as TGTGCCAGCAGTGGGACAGGGTTGTCAGAGACAAATGGCTACACCTTC.

V gene TRBV6-2 or TRBV6-3 combines with J gene TRBJ1-3, with D perhaps matching TRBD1 (6 bases). Per the germline V gene, CDR1 is MNHEY and CDR2 is SVGEGT. Trimming took off 2 bases at V and 1 base at J, with 12 bases between the two ends. CDR3 length: 16 residues. The CDR3 nucleotides are TGTGCCAGCAGTTACACCCTCAGGGGATCTGGAAACACCATATATTTT. It is translated as CASSYTLRGSGNTIYF.